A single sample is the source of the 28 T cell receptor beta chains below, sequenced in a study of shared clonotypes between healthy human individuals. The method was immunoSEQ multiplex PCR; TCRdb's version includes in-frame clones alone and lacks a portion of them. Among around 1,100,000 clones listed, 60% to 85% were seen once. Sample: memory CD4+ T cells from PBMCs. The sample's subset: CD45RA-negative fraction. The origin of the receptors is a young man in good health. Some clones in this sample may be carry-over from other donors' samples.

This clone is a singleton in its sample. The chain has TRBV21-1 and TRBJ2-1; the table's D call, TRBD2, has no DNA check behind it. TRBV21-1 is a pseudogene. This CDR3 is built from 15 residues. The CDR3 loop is CASSLSRGTYNEQFF. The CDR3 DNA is TGTGCCAGCAGCTTAAGCCGGGGGACCTACAATGAGCAGTTCTTC.

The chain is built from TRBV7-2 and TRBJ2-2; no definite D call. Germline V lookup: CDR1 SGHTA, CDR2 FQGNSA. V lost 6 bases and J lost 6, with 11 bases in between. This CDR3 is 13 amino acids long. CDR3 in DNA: TGTGCCAGCAGGGGGTTTGGAGCCGGGGAGCTGTTTTTT. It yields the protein CASRGFGAGELFF.

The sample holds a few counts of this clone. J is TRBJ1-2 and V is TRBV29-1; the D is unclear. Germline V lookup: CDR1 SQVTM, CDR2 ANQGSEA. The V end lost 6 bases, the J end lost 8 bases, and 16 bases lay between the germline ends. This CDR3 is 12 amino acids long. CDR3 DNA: TGCAGCGTGGGAACTACAGTGGTCGGCTACACCTTC. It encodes CSVGTTVVGYTF. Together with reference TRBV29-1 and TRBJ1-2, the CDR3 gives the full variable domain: SAVISQKPSRDICQRGTSLTIQCQVDSQVTMMFWYRQQPGQSLTLIATANQGSEATYESGFVIDKFPISRPNLTFSTLTVSNMSPEDSSIYLCSVGTTVVGYTFGSGTRLTVV.

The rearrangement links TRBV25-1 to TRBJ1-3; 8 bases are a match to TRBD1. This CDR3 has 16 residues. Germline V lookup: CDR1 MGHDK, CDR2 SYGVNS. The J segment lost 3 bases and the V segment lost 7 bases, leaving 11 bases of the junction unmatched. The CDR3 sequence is CASMGDSRGLGNTIYF. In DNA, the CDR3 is TGTGCCAGCATGGGGGACAGCAGGGGGCTTGGAAACACCATATATTTT.

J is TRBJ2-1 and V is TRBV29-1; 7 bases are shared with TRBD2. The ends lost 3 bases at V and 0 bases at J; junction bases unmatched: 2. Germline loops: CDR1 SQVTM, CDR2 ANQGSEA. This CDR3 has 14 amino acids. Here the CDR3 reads CSVEGGSSYNEQFF. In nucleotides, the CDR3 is TGCAGCGTTGAGGGGGGGAGCTCCTACAATGAGCAGTTCTTC.

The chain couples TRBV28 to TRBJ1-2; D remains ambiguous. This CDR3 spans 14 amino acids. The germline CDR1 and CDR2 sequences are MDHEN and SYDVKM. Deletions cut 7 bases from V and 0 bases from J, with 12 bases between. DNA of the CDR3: TGTGCCAGCACCTGGGATCGCCCTAACTATGGCTACACCTTC. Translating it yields CASTWDRPNYGYTF.

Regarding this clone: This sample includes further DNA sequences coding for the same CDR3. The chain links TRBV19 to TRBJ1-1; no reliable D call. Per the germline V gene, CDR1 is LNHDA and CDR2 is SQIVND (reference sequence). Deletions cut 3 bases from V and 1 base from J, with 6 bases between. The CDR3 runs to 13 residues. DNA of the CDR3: TGTGCCAGTAGTATTGAGGAGAACACTGAAGCTTTCTTT. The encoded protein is CASSIEENTEAFF.

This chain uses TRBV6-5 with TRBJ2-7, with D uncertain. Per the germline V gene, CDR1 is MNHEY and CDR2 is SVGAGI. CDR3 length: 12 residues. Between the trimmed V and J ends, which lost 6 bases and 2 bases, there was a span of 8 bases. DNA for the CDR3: TGTGCCAGCAGCCACAGCCCCTACGAGCAGTACTTC. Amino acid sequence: CASSHSPYEQYF.

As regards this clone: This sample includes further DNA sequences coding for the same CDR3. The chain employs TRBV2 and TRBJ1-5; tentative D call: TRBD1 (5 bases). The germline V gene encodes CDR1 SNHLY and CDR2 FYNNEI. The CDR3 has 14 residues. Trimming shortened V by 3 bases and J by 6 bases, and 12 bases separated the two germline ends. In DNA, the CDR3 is TGTGCCAGCAGTGACCTGACGGGGGGTCAGCCCCAGCATTTT. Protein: CASSDLTGGQPQHF. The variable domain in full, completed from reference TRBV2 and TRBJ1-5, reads EPEVTQTPSHQVTQMGQEVILRCVPISNHLYFYWYRQILGQKVEFLVSFYNNEISEKSEIFDDQFSVERPDGSNFTLKIRSTKLEDSAMYFCASSDLTGGQPQHFGDGTRLSIL.

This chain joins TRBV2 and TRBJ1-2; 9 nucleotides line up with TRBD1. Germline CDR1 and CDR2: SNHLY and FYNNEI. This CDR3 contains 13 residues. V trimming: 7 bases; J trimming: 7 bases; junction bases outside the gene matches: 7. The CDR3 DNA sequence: TGTGCCAGCAACCCGGGACAGGGTTTTGGCTACACCTTC. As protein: CASNPGQGFGYTF.

Written as DNA, the CDR3 is TGCGCCAGCAGCTCGACGACCGGCTACAATGAGCAGTTCTTC. This gives the protein CASSSTTGYNEQFF. The genes are TRBV5-1 and TRBJ2-1; no clear D. Trimming took 3 bases from V and 3 from J, leaving 10 bases between them. The CDR3 length is 14 residues. Germline V lookup: CDR1 SGHRS, CDR2 YFSETQ.

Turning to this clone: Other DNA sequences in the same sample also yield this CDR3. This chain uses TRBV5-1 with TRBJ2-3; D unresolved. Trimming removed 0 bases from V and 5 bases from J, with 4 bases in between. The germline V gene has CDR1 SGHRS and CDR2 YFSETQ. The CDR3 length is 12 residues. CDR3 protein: CASSLARDTQYF. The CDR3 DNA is TGCGCCAGCAGCTTGGCGCGAGATACGCAGTATTTT.

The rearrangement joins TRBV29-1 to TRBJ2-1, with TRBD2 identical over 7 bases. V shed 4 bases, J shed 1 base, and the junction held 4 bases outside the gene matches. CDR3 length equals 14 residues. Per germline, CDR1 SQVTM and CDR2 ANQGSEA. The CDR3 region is CSVGGGSSYNEQFF. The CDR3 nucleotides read TGCAGCGTTGGGGGCGGGAGTTCCTACAATGAGCAGTTCTTC.

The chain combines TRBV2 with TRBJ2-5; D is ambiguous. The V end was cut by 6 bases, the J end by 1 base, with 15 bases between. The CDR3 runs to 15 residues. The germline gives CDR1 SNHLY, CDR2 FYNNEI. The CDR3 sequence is CASSRTESFQETQYF. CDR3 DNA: TGTGCCAGCAGCCGAACAGAGTCCTTCCAAGAGACCCAGTACTTC.

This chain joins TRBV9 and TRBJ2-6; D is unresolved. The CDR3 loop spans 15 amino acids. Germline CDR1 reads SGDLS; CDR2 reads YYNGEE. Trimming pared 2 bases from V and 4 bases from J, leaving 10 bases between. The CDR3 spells CASSVEATGANVLTF. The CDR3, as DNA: TGTGCCAGCAGCGTGGAAGCTACCGGGGCCAACGTCCTGACTTTC.

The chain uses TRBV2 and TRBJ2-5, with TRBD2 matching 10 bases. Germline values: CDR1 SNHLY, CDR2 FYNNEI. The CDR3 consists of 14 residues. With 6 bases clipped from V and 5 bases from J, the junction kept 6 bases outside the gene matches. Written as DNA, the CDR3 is TGTGCCAGCAGGCAGCGGGAGGGCCAGGAGACCCAGTACTTC. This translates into CASRQREGQETQYF. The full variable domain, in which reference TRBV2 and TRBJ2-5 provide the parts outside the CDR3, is EPEVTQTPSHQVTQMGQEVILRCVPISNHLYFYWYRQILGQKVEFLVSFYNNEISEKSEIFDDQFSVERPDGSNFTLKIRSTKLEDSAMYFCASRQREGQETQYFGPGTRLLVL.

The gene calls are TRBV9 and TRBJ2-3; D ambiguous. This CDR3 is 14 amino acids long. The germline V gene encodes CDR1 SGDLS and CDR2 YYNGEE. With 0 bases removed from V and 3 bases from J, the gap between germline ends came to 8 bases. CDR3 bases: TGTGCCAGCAGCGTAGAGGTGGCGACAGATACGCAGTATTTT. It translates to CASSVEVATDTQYF.

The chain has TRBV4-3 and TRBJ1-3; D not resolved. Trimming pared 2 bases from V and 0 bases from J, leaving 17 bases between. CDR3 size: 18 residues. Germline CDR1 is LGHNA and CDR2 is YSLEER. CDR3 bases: TGCGCCAGCAGCCAACAAATTGGCAGTCGTACCTCTGGAAACACCATATATTTT. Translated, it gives CASSQQIGSRTSGNTIYF.

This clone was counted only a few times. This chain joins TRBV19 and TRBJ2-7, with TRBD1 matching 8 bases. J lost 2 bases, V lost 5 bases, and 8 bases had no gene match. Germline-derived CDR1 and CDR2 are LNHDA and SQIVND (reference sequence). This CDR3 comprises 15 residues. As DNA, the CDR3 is TGTGCCAGTAGTCTCACCGGGACAGGCCCCTACGAGCAGTACTTC. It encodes CASSLTGTGPYEQYF. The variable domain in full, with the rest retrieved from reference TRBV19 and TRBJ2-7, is DGGITQSPKYLFRKEGQNVTLSCEQNLNHDAMYWYRQDPGQGLRLIYYSQIVNDFQKGDIAEGYSVSREKKESFPLTVTSAQKNPTAFYLCASSLTGTGPYEQYFGPGTRLTVT.

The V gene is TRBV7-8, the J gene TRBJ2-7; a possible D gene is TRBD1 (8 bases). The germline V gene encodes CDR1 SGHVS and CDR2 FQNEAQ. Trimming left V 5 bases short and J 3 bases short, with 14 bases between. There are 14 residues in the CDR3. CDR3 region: CASSRGDRFYEQYF. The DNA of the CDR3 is TGTGCCAGCAGCCGGGGGGACAGGTTCTACGAGCAGTACTTC.

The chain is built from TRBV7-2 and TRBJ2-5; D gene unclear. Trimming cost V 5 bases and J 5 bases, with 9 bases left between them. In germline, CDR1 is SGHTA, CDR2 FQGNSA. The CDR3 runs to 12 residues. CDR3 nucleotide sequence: TGTGCCAGCAGCCGCCTGGGGGAGACCCAGTACTTC. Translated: CASSRLGETQYF.

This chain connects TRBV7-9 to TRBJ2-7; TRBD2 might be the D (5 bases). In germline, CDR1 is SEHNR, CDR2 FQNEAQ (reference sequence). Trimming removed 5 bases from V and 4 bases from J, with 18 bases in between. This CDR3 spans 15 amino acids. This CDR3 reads CASSQTPAGGYEQYF. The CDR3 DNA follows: TGTGCCAGCAGCCAAACCCCTGCAGGCGGGTACGAGCAGTACTTC.

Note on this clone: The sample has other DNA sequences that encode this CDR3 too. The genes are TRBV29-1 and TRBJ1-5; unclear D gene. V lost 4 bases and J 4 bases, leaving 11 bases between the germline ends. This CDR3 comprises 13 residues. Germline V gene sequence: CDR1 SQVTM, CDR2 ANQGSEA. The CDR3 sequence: CSVGEHSNQPQHF. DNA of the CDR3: TGCAGCGTTGGGGAACATTCAAATCAGCCCCAGCATTTT.

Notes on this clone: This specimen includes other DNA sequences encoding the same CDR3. The CDR3 here is CASSPRDRVYEQYF. For the CDR3, the DNA is TGTGCCAGCAGCCCCCGGGACAGGGTTTACGAGCAGTACTTC. V usage is TRBV27 and J usage is TRBJ2-7; the match to TRBD1 covers 9 bases. V lost 6 bases, J lost 4 bases, and 7 bases stayed unmatched. Looked up from germline, CDR1 is MNHEY and CDR2 is SMNVEV (reference sequence). This CDR3 comprises 14 residues.

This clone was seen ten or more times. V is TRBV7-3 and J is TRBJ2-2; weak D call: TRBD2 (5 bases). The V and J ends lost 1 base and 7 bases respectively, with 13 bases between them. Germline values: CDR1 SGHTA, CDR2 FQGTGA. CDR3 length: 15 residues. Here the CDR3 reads CASSLSPVEGGELFF. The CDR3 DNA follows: TGTGCCAGCAGCTTAAGCCCCGTTGAGGGCGGGGAGCTGTTTTTT.

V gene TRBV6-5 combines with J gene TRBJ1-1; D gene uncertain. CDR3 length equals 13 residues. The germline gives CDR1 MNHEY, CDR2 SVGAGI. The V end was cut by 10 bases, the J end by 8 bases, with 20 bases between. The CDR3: CAIRGNAEGEAFF. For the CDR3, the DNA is TGTGCCATCCGAGGTAACGCTGAGGGCGAAGCTTTCTTT.

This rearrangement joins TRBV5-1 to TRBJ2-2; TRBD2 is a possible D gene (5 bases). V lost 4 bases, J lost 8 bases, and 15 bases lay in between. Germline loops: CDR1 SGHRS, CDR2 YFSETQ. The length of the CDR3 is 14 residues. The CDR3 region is CASSEGTTGGELFF. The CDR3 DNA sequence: TGCGCCAGCAGCGAGGGCACGACGGGAGGGGAGCTGTTTTTT.

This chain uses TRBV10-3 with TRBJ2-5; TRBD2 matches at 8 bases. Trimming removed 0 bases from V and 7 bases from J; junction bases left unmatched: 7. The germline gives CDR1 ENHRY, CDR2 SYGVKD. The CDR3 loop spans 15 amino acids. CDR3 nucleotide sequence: TGTGCCATCAGTGAGTCGAGCGGGGGAGCTTCGACCCAGTACTTC. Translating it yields CAISESSGGASTQYF.